The 9 T cell receptor beta chains below all came from one sample that was sequenced in a study of blood T cell repertoires in COVID-19. Assay used: immunoSEQ multiplex PCR; TCRdb lists only in-frame clones, some missing. Of 62,000 or so clones in the sample, 65% to 85% were seen once. The sequencing input was PBMCs or T cells enriched from blood (not recorded which). These receptors came from a woman aged 40-49 years with acute COVID-19.

This clone was seen a few times. This chain connects TRBV15 to TRBJ1-4; no firm D call. V gave up 0 bases and J gave up 14 bases, with 10 bases separating them. CDR1 and CDR2 from the germline V gene are LNHNV and YYDKDF (reference sequence). The CDR3 spans 12 residues. CDR3 protein: CATSRDQVGLFF. CDR3 in DNA: TGTGCCACCAGCAGAGACCAGGTTGGGCTGTTTTTT.

This chain connects TRBV10-3 to TRBJ1-5; D call uncertain. The V end lost 0 bases, the J end lost 6 bases, and 18 bases lay between the germline ends. The CDR3 is made up of 17 amino acids. Germline lookup yields CDR1 ENHRY and CDR2 SYGVKD. Here the CDR3 reads CAISESKPTPSAQPQHF. As DNA, the CDR3 is TGTGCCATCAGTGAGTCGAAACCGACTCCTTCCGCTCAGCCCCAGCATTTT.

The CDR3 loop reads CATGSPGESTEAFF. The CDR3, as DNA: TGTGCCACCGGATCCCCGGGGGAGTCCACTGAAGCTTTCTTT. This rearrangement joins TRBV28 to TRBJ1-1, with TRBD1 as a possible D gene (5 bases). The CDR3 has 14 amino acids. V shed 10 bases and J shed 4 bases, with 19 bases lying between them. Germline CDR1 reads MDHEN; CDR2 reads SYDVKM.

V usage is TRBV5-4 and J usage is TRBJ2-5; D ambiguous. V lost 2 bases and J lost 2, with 13 bases in between. The CDR3 totals 15 residues. Germline assignment: CDR1 SGHNT and CDR2 YYREEE (reference sequence). The CDR3 region has the DNA TGTGCCAGCAGCTTTTACGGCCGAGGACAAGAGACCCAGTACTTC. It specifies CASSFYGRGQETQYF.

This chain links TRBV28 with TRBJ1-2; a possible D gene is TRBD1 (6 bases). In germline, CDR1 is MDHEN, CDR2 SYDVKM. This CDR3 has 15 amino acids. The V gene lost 3 bases and the J gene lost 6 bases, with 17 bases spanning the gap. The CDR3 region is CASSFPPPGGHGYTF. Here the CDR3 DNA reads TGTGCCAGCAGTTTCCCCCCCCCGGGGGGCCATGGCTACACCTTC.

The chain carries TRBV3-1 (or the pseudogene TRBV3-2) and TRBJ2-5; 8 nucleotides agree with TRBD2. Germline V lookup: CDR1 LGHDT, CDR2 YNNKEL (reference sequence). The CDR3 length is 15 residues. V was pared by 5 bases and J by 1 base, with 6 bases of the junction left unmatched. The CDR3 DNA reads as TGTGCCAGCAGCAGGGACGGGGGGGGCCAAGAGACCCAGTACTTC. This codes for CASSRDGGGQETQYF.

This chain joins TRBV11-1 and TRBJ1-6; no reliable D call. The V and J ends lost 3 bases and 6 bases respectively, with 12 bases between them. Germline V gene data show CDR1 as SGHAT and CDR2 as FQDESV (reference sequence). CDR3 size: 15 residues. CDR3 DNA: TGTGCCAGCAGCTTGCTACAGCCCGTTAATTCACCCCTCCACTTT. Translating it yields CASSLLQPVNSPLHF.

The J gene is TRBJ2-2, the V gene TRBV11-3, with 8 nucleotides matching TRBD2. V shed 3 bases, J shed 3 bases, and the junction held 12 bases outside the gene matches. Germline CDR1 and CDR2: SGHNT and YENEEA. The CDR3 loop spans 18 amino acids. Here the CDR3 reads CASSFEQAGTSYTGELFF. Written as DNA, the CDR3 is TGTGCCAGCAGCTTTGAACAAGCCGGGACTAGTTACACCGGGGAGCTGTTTTTT.

This chain uses TRBV7-9 with TRBJ2-2; 10 positions agree with TRBD1. Germline CDR1 SEHNR, CDR2 FQNEAQ (reference sequence). V lost 6 bases to trimming and J lost 6 bases; unmatched junction nucleotides: 1. The CDR3 contains 13 residues. The CDR3 DNA follows: TGTGCCAGCAGGGGGACAGGGGCCGGGGAGCTGTTTTTT. Protein sequence: CASRGTGAGELFF.